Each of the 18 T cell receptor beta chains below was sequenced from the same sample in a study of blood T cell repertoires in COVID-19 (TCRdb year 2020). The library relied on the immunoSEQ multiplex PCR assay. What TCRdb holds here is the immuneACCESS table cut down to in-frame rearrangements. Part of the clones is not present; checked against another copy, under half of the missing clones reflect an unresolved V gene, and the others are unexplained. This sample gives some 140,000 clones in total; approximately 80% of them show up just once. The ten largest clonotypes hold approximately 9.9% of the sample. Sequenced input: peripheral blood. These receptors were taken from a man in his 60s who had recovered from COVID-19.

The CDR3 region has the DNA TGTGCCAGCAGCGCAGACAGTTCGCAGCAGTTCTTC. It specifies CASSADSSQQFF. The rearrangement joins TRBV7-9 to TRBJ2-1; a weak D match, TRBD1 (5 bases). Germline V gene data show CDR1 as SEHNR and CDR2 as FQNEAQ (reference sequence). The V and J ends lost 5 bases and 11 bases respectively, with 13 bases between them. The CDR3 extends over 12 amino acids. The entire variable domain, with the rest obtained from reference TRBV7-9 and TRBJ2-1, is as follows: DTGVSQNPRHKITKRGQNVTFRCDPISEHNRLYWYRQTLGQGPEFLTYFQNEAQLEKSRLLSDRFSAERPKGSFSTLEIQRTEQGDSAMYLCASSADSSQQFFGPGTRLTVL.

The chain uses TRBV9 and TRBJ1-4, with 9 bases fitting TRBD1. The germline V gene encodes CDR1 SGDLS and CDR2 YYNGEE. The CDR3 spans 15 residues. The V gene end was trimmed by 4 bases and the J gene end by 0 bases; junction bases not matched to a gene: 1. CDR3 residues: CASSRQGATNEKLFF. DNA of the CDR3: TGTGCCAGCAGCCGACAGGGGGCAACTAATGAAAAACTGTTTTTT.

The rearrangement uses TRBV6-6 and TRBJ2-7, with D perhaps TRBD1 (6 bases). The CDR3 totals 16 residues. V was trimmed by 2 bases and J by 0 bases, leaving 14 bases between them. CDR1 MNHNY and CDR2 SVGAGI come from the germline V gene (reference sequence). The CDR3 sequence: CASSYGRKGGSYEQYF. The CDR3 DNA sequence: TGTGCCAGCAGTTACGGTCGAAAAGGGGGCTCCTACGAGCAGTACTTC.

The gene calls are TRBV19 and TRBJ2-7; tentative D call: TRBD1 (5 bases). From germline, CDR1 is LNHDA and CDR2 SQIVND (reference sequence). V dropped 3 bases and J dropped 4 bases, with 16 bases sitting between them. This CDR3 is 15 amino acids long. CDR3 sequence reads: CASSITDNEFYEQYF. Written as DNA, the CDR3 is TGTGCCAGTAGTATCACGGACAACGAATTTTACGAGCAGTACTTC.

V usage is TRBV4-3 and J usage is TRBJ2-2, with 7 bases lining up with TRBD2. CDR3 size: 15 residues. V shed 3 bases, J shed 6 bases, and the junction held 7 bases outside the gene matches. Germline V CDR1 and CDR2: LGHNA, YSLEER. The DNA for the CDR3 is TGCGCCAGCAGCCAGGGGGGGGGAACACCCGGGGAGCTGTTTTTT. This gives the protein CASSQGGGTPGELFF.

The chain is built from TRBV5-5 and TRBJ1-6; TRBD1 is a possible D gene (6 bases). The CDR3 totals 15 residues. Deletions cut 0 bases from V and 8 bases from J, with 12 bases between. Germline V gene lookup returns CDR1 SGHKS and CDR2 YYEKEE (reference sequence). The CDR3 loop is CASSLDGGADSPLHF. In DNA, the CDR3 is TGTGCCAGCAGCTTGGATGGGGGCGCTGATTCACCCCTCCACTTT.

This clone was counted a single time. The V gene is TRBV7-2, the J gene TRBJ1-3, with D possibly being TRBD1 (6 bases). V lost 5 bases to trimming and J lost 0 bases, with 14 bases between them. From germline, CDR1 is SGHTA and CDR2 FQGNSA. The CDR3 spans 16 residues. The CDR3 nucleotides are TGTGCCAGCAGCACGGACAGACCTTCCTCTGGAAACACCATATATTTT. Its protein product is CASSTDRPSSGNTIYF.

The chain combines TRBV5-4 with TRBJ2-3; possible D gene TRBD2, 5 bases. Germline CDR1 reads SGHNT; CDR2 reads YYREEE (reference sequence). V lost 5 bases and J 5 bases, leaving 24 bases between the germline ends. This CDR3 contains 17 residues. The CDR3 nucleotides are TGTGCCAGCAGTCCCCGAGCCGGGAATCTACCCGGAGATACGCAGTATTTT. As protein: CASSPRAGNLPGDTQYF.

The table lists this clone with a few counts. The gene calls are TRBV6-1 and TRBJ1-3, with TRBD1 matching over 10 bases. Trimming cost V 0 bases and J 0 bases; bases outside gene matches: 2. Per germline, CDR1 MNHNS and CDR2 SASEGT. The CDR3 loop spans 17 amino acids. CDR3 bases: TGTGCCAGCAGTGAAGCTAGGACAGGGGGCTCTGGAAACACCATATATTTT. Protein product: CASSEARTGGSGNTIYF.

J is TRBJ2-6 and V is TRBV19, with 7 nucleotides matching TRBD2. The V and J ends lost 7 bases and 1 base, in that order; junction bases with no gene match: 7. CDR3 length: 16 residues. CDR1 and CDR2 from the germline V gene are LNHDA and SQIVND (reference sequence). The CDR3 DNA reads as TGTGCCAGTAAAACGGGGAGGGCTTCTGGGGCCAACGTCCTGACTTTC. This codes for CASKTGRASGANVLTF.

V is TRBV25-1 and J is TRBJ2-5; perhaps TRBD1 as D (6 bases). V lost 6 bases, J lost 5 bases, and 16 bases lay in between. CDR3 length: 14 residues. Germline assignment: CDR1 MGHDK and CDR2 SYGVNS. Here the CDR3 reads CASSLSGHRETQYF. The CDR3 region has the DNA TGTGCCAGCAGCCTCTCGGGACACAGGGAGACCCAGTACTTC. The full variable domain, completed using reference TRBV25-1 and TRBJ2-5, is EADIYQTPRYLVIGTGKKITLECSQTMGHDKMYWYQQDPGMELHLIHYSYGVNSTEKGDLSSESTVSRIRTEHFPLTLESARPSHTSQYLCASSLSGHRETQYFGPGTRLLVL.

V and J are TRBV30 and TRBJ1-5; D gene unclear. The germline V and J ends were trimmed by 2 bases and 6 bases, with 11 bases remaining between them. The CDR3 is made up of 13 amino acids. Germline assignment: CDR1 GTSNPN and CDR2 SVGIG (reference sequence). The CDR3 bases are TGTGCCTGGAGTAGCCAGGTTGGTCAGCCCCAGCATTTT. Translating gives CAWSSQVGQPQHF. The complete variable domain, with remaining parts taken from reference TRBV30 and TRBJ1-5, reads SQTIHQWPATLVQPVGSPLSLECTVEGTSNPNLYWYRQAAGRGLQLLFYSVGIGQISSEVPQNLSASRPQDRQFILSSKKLLLSDSGFYLCAWSSQVGQPQHFGDGTRLSIL.

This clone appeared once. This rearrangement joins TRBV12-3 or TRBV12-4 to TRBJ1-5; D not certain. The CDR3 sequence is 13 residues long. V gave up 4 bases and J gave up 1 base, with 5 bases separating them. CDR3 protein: CASSYLSNQPQHF. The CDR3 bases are TGTGCCAGCAGTTACTTAAGCAATCAGCCCCAGCATTTT.

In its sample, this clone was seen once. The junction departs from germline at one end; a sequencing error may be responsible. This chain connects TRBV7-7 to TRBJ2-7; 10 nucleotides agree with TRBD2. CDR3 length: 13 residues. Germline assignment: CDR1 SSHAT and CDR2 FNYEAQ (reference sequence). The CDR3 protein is CASSVTSGYEQYF. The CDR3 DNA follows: TGTGCTAGCAGCGTGACTAGCGGGTACGAGCAGTACTTC. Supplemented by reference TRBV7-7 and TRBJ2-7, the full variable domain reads GAGVSQSPRYKVTKRGQDVTLRCDPISSHATLYWYQQALGQGPEFLTYFNYEAQPDKSGLPSDRFSAERPEGSISTLTIQRTEQRDSAMYRCASSVTSGYEQYFGPGTRLTVT.

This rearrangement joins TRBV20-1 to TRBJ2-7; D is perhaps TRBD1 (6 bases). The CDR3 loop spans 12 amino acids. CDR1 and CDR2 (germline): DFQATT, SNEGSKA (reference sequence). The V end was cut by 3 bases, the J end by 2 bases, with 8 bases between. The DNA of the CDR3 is TGCAGTGCTAGTACAGGGCCCTACGAGCAGTACTTC. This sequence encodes CSASTGPYEQYF.

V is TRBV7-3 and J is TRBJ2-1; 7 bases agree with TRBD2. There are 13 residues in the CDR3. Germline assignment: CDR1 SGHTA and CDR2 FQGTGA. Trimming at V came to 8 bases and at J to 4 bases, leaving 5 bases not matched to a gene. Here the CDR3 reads CASSSGGYNEQFF. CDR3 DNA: TGTGCCAGCTCCTCGGGGGGTTACAATGAGCAGTTCTTC.

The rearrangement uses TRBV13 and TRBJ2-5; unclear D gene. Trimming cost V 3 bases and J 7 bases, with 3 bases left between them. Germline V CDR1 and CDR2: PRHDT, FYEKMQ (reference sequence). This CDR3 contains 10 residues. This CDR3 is CASSLRTQYF. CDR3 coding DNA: TGTGCCAGCAGCTTGCGGACCCAGTACTTC.

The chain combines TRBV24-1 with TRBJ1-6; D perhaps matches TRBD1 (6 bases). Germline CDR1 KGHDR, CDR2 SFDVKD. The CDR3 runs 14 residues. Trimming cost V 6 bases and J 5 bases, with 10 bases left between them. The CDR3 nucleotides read TGTGCCACCAGTCCTACAGGGAATAATTCACCCCTCCACTTT. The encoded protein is CATSPTGNNSPLHF.